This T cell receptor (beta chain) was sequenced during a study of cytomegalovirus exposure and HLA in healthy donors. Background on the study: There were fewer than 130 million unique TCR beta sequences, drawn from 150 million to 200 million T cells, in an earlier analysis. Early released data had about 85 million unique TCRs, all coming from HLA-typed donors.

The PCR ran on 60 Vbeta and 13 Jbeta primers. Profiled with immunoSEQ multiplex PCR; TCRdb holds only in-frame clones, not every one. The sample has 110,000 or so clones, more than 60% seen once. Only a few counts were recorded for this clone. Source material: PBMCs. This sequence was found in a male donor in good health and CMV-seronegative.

The CDR3 sequence: CASSIRTGVGDVLTF. CDR3 in DNA: TGTGCCAGCAGTATTCGGACAGGGGTAGGCGACGTCCTGACTTTC. The J gene is TRBJ2-6, the V gene TRBV2, with 9 nucleotides matching TRBD1. CDR1 is SNHLY and CDR2 is FYNNEI in the germline V gene. The CDR3 runs 15 residues. V lost 5 bases and J lost 11; bases outside the gene matches: 10.